These 21 T cell receptor beta chains came from one sample sequenced in a study of glioma-infiltrating T cells. Amplification of TCR alpha and beta CDR3 regions from RNA used iRepertoire nested multiplex PCR. A single record per CDR3 protein comes from TCRdb applying MiXCR to the multiplex PCR reads. The table lists about 89,000 distinct CDR3 sequences, 23% of them singletons. Sequenced: glioma tissue, nonneoplastic brain tissue, or PBMCs (not recorded which). The receptors here all came from a human donor with low-grade glioma or glioblastoma, undergoing nonglioma brain surgery, or in good health (not recorded which).

This clonotype was counted ten times or more. The chain uses TRBV15 and TRBJ2-1; 7 bases align to TRBD1. J was trimmed by 7 bases and V by 4 bases; bases with no gene match: 10. Germline V gene sequence: CDR1 LNHNV, CDR2 YYDKDF (reference sequence). The CDR3 has 15 residues. CDR3 nucleotide sequence: TGTGCCACCAGCACCGCTGACGACAGGGCGAATGAGCAGTTCTTC. Translating it yields CATSTADDRANEQFF.

This clonotype was detected only a few times. The chain couples TRBV29-1 to TRBJ1-3, with D unclear. CDR1 and CDR2 (germline): SQVTM, ANQGSEA. This CDR3 region has 14 residues. Trimming shortened V by 6 bases and J by 0 bases, and 12 bases separated the two germline ends. CDR3 loop: CSVTLGSSGNTIYF. DNA for the CDR3: TGCAGCGTGACATTAGGGAGCTCTGGAAACACCATATATTTT.

This clonotype was detected many times. The genes are TRBV6-1 and TRBJ2-3, with TRBD2 identical over 9 bases. With 6 bases clipped from V and 2 bases from J, the junction kept 9 bases outside the gene matches. CDR3 length: 16 residues. Germline CDR1 MNHNS, CDR2 SASEGT. The CDR3 loop reads CASRTLSGGNTDTQYF. The CDR3 nucleotides read TGTGCCAGCAGGACACTAAGCGGGGGGAACACAGATACGCAGTATTTT.

The chain is built from TRBV18 and TRBJ2-7; D gene unclear. Trimming left V 3 bases short and J 2 bases short, with 8 bases between. Germline values: CDR1 KGHSH, CDR2 LQKENI. This CDR3 comprises 13 residues. The CDR3 DNA reads TGTGCCAGCTCACCCCCCCAGGCCTACGAGCAGTACTTC. Amino acids: CASSPPQAYEQYF.

The rearrangement joins TRBV5-1 to TRBJ2-5, with D possibly being TRBD1 (6 bases). This CDR3 comprises 14 residues. CDR1 is SGHRS and CDR2 is YFSETQ in the germline V gene. The V end was cut by 7 bases, the J end by 1 base, with 14 bases between. The CDR3 sequence is CASDTGHLQETQYF. DNA of the CDR3: TGCGCCAGCGACACGGGACACCTCCAAGAGACCCAGTACTTC.

This clonotype has more than one count but fewer than ten. Here the CDR3 DNA reads TGCGCCAGCAGCCCGGGAGGGTCGTCCTACGAGCAGTACTTC. Translation gives CASSPGGSSYEQYF. V and J are TRBV10-1 and TRBJ2-7; TRBD2 matches at 8 bases. Germline V CDR1 and CDR2: WNHNN, SYGVQD (reference sequence). V lost 6 bases to trimming and J lost 1 base; unmatched junction nucleotides: 5. CDR3 length equals 14 residues.

This clonotype was counted ten times or more. V usage is TRBV20-1 and J usage is TRBJ1-2; possibly TRBD1 for D (5 bases). Germline V CDR1 and CDR2: DFQATT, SNEGSKA (reference sequence). Trimming stripped 0 bases from V and 2 bases from J, with 13 bases between. The CDR3 sequence is 15 residues long. This CDR3 is CSARDGVGVNYGYTF. The CDR3 DNA is TGCAGTGCTAGAGATGGGGTAGGGGTCAACTATGGCTACACCTTC.

This clonotype was seen repeatedly, ten times or more. The chain has TRBV20-1 and TRBJ2-7; the D is unclear. CDR1 and CDR2 (germline): DFQATT, SNEGSKA (reference sequence). The V and J ends lost 0 bases and 6 bases respectively, with 9 bases between them. The CDR3 has 12 residues. The CDR3 reads CSARDGLTEQYF. DNA of the CDR3: TGCAGTGCTAGAGATGGTTTGACCGAGCAGTACTTC.

This clonotype showed up many times. V and J are TRBV20-1 and TRBJ1-3; D is undetermined. The germline V gene encodes CDR1 DFQATT and CDR2 SNEGSKA (reference sequence). Between the trimmed V and J ends, which lost 0 bases and 4 bases, there was a span of 7 bases. CDR3 length: 13 residues. The DNA for the CDR3 is TGCAGTGCTAGAGATTTCAAGGGAAACACCATATATTTT. Its translation is CSARDFKGNTIYF.

By share, this clonotype ranks as medium-sized. The chain recombines TRBV20-1 with TRBJ1-1, with TRBD1 identical over 7 bases. The CDR3 has 13 amino acids. Germline values: CDR1 DFQATT, CDR2 SNEGSKA (reference sequence). The V and J ends lost 6 bases and 0 bases, in that order; junction bases with no gene match: 4. DNA of the CDR3: TGCAGTGCAAGGACAGGCATGAACACTGAAGCTTTCTTT. Its protein is CSARTGMNTEAFF.

V gene TRBV19 combines with J gene TRBJ2-7; the D call may be TRBD1 or TRBD2 (5 bases each). CDR3 length: 15 residues. V lost 3 bases and J lost 2, with 14 bases in between. The germline V gene encodes CDR1 LNHDA and CDR2 SQIVND (reference sequence). The CDR3 spells CASSMGPRQTYEQYF. CDR3 sequence (DNA): TGTGCCAGTAGTATGGGACCCCGCCAGACCTACGAGCAGTACTTC.

This clonotype occurred many times. The chain combines TRBV3-1 with TRBJ2-3; 7 bases are shared with TRBD1. Germline trimming cut 4 bases from V and 1 base from J; bases unmatched to any gene: 8. Germline-derived CDR1 and CDR2 are LGHDT and YNNKEL (reference sequence). CDR3 size: 16 residues. The CDR3 DNA follows: TGTGCCAGCAGCCCGTATCTACAGGGGCGCACAGATACGCAGTATTTT. It encodes CASSPYLQGRTDTQYF.

This clonotype was seen a few times. V usage is TRBV12-3 or TRBV12-4 and J usage is TRBJ2-2, with a weak D call TRBD2 (5 bases). V lost 7 bases and J lost 7, with 19 bases in between. CDR3 length: 15 residues. CDR3 sequence (DNA): TGTGCCAGCACCCTGCTGGGAGAGGTGGGCGGGGAGCTGTTTTTT. It codes for CASTLLGEVGGELFF.

The chain recombines TRBV4-3 with TRBJ1-3; tentative D call: TRBD1 (5 bases). The germline gives CDR1 LGHNA, CDR2 YSLEER. This CDR3 region has 18 residues. V gave up 4 bases and J gave up 0 bases, with 19 bases separating them. CDR3 DNA sequence: TGCGCCAGCAGCCTGACAGTGCCCAATACACTCTCTGGAAACACCATATATTTT. Translated: CASSLTVPNTLSGNTIYF.

This clonotype came up a few times. The chain combines TRBV29-1 with TRBJ2-3; D perhaps matches TRBD2 (7 bases). CDR3 length equals 13 residues. V was cut by 6 bases and J by 2 bases, with 12 bases left in between. Germline lookup yields CDR1 SQVTM and CDR2 ANQGSEA. The CDR3 DNA is TGCAGCGTAGGAGGGGGGGACACAGATACGCAGTATTTT. Amino acid sequence: CSVGGGDTDTQYF.

This clonotype was counted at least ten times. The chain carries TRBV10-3 and TRBJ1-1; weak D call: TRBD1 (5 bases). V was trimmed by 6 bases and J by 1 base, leaving 9 bases between them. The CDR3 consists of 13 residues. Germline CDR1 and CDR2: ENHRY and SYGVKD. CDR3 coding DNA: TGTGCCATCAGGGGACTGCCGAACACTGAAGCTTTCTTT. Amino acids: CAIRGLPNTEAFF.

The chain carries TRBV19 and TRBJ1-4; the D gene is possibly TRBD1 (5 bases). Trimming removed 7 bases at V and 8 bases at J, with 14 bases between. Germline V CDR1 and CDR2: LNHDA, SQIVND (reference sequence). This CDR3 spans 13 amino acids. The CDR3 sequence: CASNPGLKEKLFF. The DNA of the CDR3 is TGTGCCAGTAACCCAGGGTTAAAAGAAAAACTGTTTTTT.

The chain joins TRBV29-1 to TRBJ2-5, with 8 positions matching TRBD1. The CDR3 loop spans 14 amino acids. Losses at the gene ends were 7 bases for V and 3 bases for J; bases not matched to a gene: 10. The germline gives CDR1 SQVTM, CDR2 ANQGSEA. The CDR3 sequence: CSAVGQGAKETQYF. In DNA, the CDR3 is TGCAGCGCCGTGGGGCAGGGGGCGAAAGAGACCCAGTACTTC.

This clonotype was observed many times. The V and J genes are TRBV3-1 and TRBJ1-1; no firm D call. The V and J ends lost 1 base and 1 base respectively, with 7 bases between them. The CDR3 is made up of 14 amino acids. CDR1 and CDR2 (germline): LGHDT, YNNKEL (reference sequence). The CDR3 sequence is CASSQGPGNTEAFF. DNA for the CDR3: TGTGCCAGCAGCCAAGGTCCGGGGAACACTGAAGCTTTCTTT.

This clonotype was recorded at least ten times. J is TRBJ1-1 and V is TRBV4-1, with a tentative D call TRBD1 (6 bases). Per germline, CDR1 MGHRA and CDR2 YSYEKL. This CDR3 spans 17 amino acids. V shed 1 base and J shed 3 bases, with 18 bases lying between them. The CDR3 DNA reads TGCGCCAGCAGCCAAGCCGGGACAAAGAGGTTGCACACTGAAGCTTTCTTT. Translated: CASSQAGTKRLHTEAFF.

This clonotype turned up a few times. V usage is TRBV14 and J usage is TRBJ1-4; no clear D gene. The V end was cut by 1 base, the J end by 4 bases, with 16 bases between. This CDR3 has 17 amino acids. Per germline, CDR1 SGHDN and CDR2 FVKESK. The CDR3 loop is CASSQGRIDGLNEKLFF. The CDR3 DNA sequence: TGTGCCAGCAGCCAAGGAAGAATCGACGGCCTTAATGAAAAACTGTTTTTT.